This entry lists 7 T cell receptor beta chains sequenced from one sample in a study of blood T cell repertoires in COVID-19. Generated by immunoSEQ multiplex PCR, the TCRdb table keeps only in-frame clones and is missing some. The sample holds about 260,000 clones; roughly nine tenths are singletons and the top ten take less than 2.5%. The sample was PBMCs or T cells enriched from blood (not recorded which). Source of these receptors: a woman in her late teens or twenties who had recovered from COVID-19.

This clone was recorded once. The V and J genes are TRBV28 and TRBJ2-7; 11 positions match TRBD2. This CDR3 region has 15 residues. Germline V gene lookup returns CDR1 MDHEN and CDR2 SYDVKM. Trimming removed 6 bases from V and 2 bases from J; junction bases left unmatched: 6. CDR3 sequence (DNA): TGTGCCAGCAGCCCAACTAGCGGGGGTGCCTACGAGCAGTACTTC. Its protein is CASSPTSGGAYEQYF. The whole variable domain, remainder taken from reference TRBV28 and TRBJ2-7, is DVKVTQSSRYLVKRTGEKVFLECVQDMDHENMFWYRQDPGLGLRLIYFSYDVKMKEKGDIPEGYSVSREKKERFSLILESASTNQTSMYLCASSPTSGGAYEQYFGPGTRLTVT.

This clone was picked up one time. This chain uses TRBV19 with TRBJ2-2; D ambiguous. Trimming took 4 bases from V and 7 from J, leaving 10 bases between them. This CDR3 spans 13 amino acids. CDR1 LNHDA and CDR2 SQIVND come from the germline V gene (reference sequence). The CDR3 DNA sequence: TGTGCCAGTAGTAACCTGGGCTACGGGGAGCTGTTTTTT. Translating it yields CASSNLGYGELFF.

This chain connects TRBV6-5 to TRBJ2-3; 8 nucleotides agree with TRBD1. Germline-derived CDR1 and CDR2 are MNHEY and SVGAGI. The V and J ends lost 2 bases and 3 bases, in that order; junction bases with no gene match: 4. This CDR3 spans 15 amino acids. DNA for the CDR3: TGTGCCAGCAGTTACGCCGGGACAGGAACAGATACGCAGTATTTT. It codes for CASSYAGTGTDTQYF.

V usage is TRBV27 and J usage is TRBJ1-4; D possibly corresponds to TRBD1 (5 bases). V lost 4 bases, J lost 5 bases, and 8 bases lay in between. This CDR3 region has 13 residues. Germline V gives CDR1 MNHEY, CDR2 SMNVEV (reference sequence). The CDR3 nucleotides are TGTGCCAGCAGTTGGGGGGAGAATGAAAAACTGTTTTTT. It translates to CASSWGENEKLFF.

The chain couples TRBV13 to TRBJ1-1; 9 bases are a match to TRBD1. Germline V gene data show CDR1 as PRHDT and CDR2 as FYEKMQ (reference sequence). CDR3 length: 17 residues. With 2 bases clipped from V and 8 bases from J, the junction kept 15 bases outside the gene matches. The CDR3 nucleotides are TGTGCCAGCAGCTTATGGTTAGAGGACAGGGGTTTGGGGGAAGCTTTCTTT. It encodes CASSLWLEDRGLGEAFF.

CDR3 in amino acids: CASWDRGRDGYTF. The CDR3 DNA follows: TGTGCCAGTTGGGACAGGGGGCGAGATGGCTACACCTTC. V and J are TRBV19 and TRBJ1-2; TRBD1 agrees at 12 bases. Losses at the gene ends were 8 bases for V and 6 bases for J; bases not matched to a gene: 4. CDR1 is LNHDA, CDR2 SQIVND, per germline (reference sequence). CDR3 length: 13 amino acids.

CDR3 protein: CASSESGAGWDTQYF. CDR3 DNA: TGCGCCAGCAGTGAGTCGGGGGCAGGATGGGATACGCAGTATTTT. The V gene is TRBV10-1, the J gene TRBJ2-3; a possible D gene is TRBD1 (6 bases). The germline CDR1 and CDR2 sequences are WNHNN and SYGVQD (reference sequence). Trimming left V 0 bases short and J 6 bases short, with 13 bases between. The CDR3 is 15 amino acids.